This TCR beta chain was identified in a study of control samples from healthy donors and cancer patients. TCRdb keeps only in-frame clones here, not all; method: immunoSEQ multiplex PCR. There are about 98,000 clones in the sample; roughly 78% occur only once, and roughly 2% lies in the top ten. Germline V gene sequence: CDR1 SGHNT, CDR2 YYREEE (reference sequence). The CDR3 runs 14 residues. V was shortened by 2 bases and J by 7 bases, with 15 bases between the two germline ends. The source material was blood. The V call is TRBV5-4, the J call TRBJ1-2, with a possible D match to TRBD1 (5 bases). The TCR sequence derives from a man aged 55 to 70 in good health. The CDR3 DNA reads TGTGCCAGCAGCTTCCAGGGAGGGGCGGGTGGCTACACCTTC. As protein: CASSFQGGAGGYTF. The complete variable domain, with remaining parts taken from reference TRBV5-4 and TRBJ1-2, reads ETGVTQSPTHLIKTRGQQVTLRCSSQSGHNTVSWYQQALGQGPQFIFQYYREEENGRGNFPPRFSGLQFPNYSSELNVNALELDDSALYLCASSFQGGAGGYTFGSGTRLTVV.